Listed here are 27 T cell receptor beta chains from one sample, sequenced in a study of cytomegalovirus exposure and HLA in healthy donors. The PCR made use of 60 Vbeta and 13 Jbeta primers. TCRdb's copy holds only in-frame clones and misses some; the assay was immunoSEQ multiplex PCR. Here the sample spans 85,000 to 120,000 clones, about 81% being singletons. The sample comprised PBMCs. The receptors derive from a male donor in good health and CMV-seropositive.

The rearrangement joins TRBV7-3 to TRBJ2-7; 7 nucleotides align to TRBD1. In germline, CDR1 is SGHTA, CDR2 FQGTGA. V was clipped by 5 bases and J by 1 base; unmatched bases: 5. The CDR3 runs 14 residues. CDR3 in DNA: TGTGCCAGCAGCCCCACGACAGGGTCCTACGAGCAGTACTTC. Its translation: CASSPTTGSYEQYF.

The gene calls are TRBV6-4 and TRBJ2-1; TRBD1 matches at 10 bases. In germline, CDR1 is MRHNA, CDR2 SNTAGT. This CDR3 is 15 amino acids long. V lost 3 bases to trimming and J lost 4 bases; unmatched junction nucleotides: 3. The DNA for the CDR3 is TGTGCCAGCAGTGAAGACAGGGGGCCTTACAATGAGCAGTTCTTC. Its protein product is CASSEDRGPYNEQFF.

J is TRBJ2-3 and V is TRBV5-4, with D unclear. Trimming removed 0 bases at V and 4 bases at J, with 12 bases between. The CDR3 contains 15 residues. Germline V gene lookup returns CDR1 SGHNT and CDR2 YYREEE (reference sequence). In nucleotides, the CDR3 is TGTGCCAGCAGCTTGGGGGCCCAGTGGGCAGATACGCAGTATTTT. Its translation is CASSLGAQWADTQYF.

This chain joins TRBV4-1 and TRBJ1-1; 8 nucleotides align to TRBD1. J was trimmed by 5 bases and V by 2 bases; bases with no gene match: 1. This CDR3 spans 13 amino acids. CDR1 and CDR2 (germline): MGHRA, YSYEKL. The CDR3 is CASSQRQGTEAFF. The DNA of the CDR3 is TGCGCCAGCAGCCAACGACAGGGGACTGAAGCTTTCTTT.

This chain uses TRBV5-5 with TRBJ2-3, with 7 bases matching TRBD1. Germline assignment: CDR1 SGHKS and CDR2 YYEKEE (reference sequence). V shed 0 bases and J 2 bases; nucleotides not matched to a gene: 6. The CDR3 spans 16 residues. The CDR3 here is CASSLERQGPTDTQYF. CDR3 DNA sequence: TGTGCCAGCAGCTTGGAGAGACAGGGACCCACAGATACGCAGTATTTT.

This rearrangement joins TRBV29-1 to TRBJ2-1; 8 nucleotides line up with TRBD2. The V gene end was trimmed by 8 bases and the J gene end by 3 bases; junction bases not matched to a gene: 18. This CDR3 region has 17 residues. Germline values: CDR1 SQVTM, CDR2 ANQGSEA. CDR3 DNA: TGCAGCTCCCGAGAGGGGTCGGCGGGAGGATTCTACAATGAGCAGTTCTTC. It is translated as CSSREGSAGGFYNEQFF.

This clone came up once. The chain joins TRBV27 to TRBJ1-5; TRBD1 matches 11 bases. From germline, CDR1 is MNHEY and CDR2 SMNVEV (reference sequence). With V trimmed by 3 bases and J by 7 bases, 17 bases remained unmatched. CDR3 length: 19 residues. The CDR3 protein is CASSFRLRDRGSKGQPQHF. The CDR3 bases are TGTGCCAGCAGTTTCAGATTGAGGGACAGGGGGTCGAAGGGGCAGCCCCAGCATTTT.

There are a few counts of this clone. The J gene is TRBJ2-7, the V gene TRBV9; 13 nucleotides agree with TRBD2. The CDR3 runs to 15 residues. Germline assignment: CDR1 SGDLS and CDR2 YYNGEE. Losses at the gene ends were 3 bases for V and 5 bases for J; bases not matched to a gene: 5. The CDR3 DNA reads TGTGCCAGCAGCGGGGGACTAGCGGGGAACCACGAGCAGTACTTC. Amino acids: CASSGGLAGNHEQYF.

This clone was seen only once. The chain uses TRBV28 and TRBJ1-4; D call uncertain. Trimming removed 1 base at V and 8 bases at J, with 14 bases between. The germline CDR1 and CDR2 sequences are MDHEN and SYDVKM. This CDR3 is built from 15 residues. The CDR3, as DNA: TGTGCCAGCAGTTTATCTCCATCAGGCAGGGAAAAACTGTTTTTT. Amino acid sequence: CASSLSPSGREKLFF.

The rearrangement links TRBV18 to TRBJ2-5, with 7 nucleotides matching TRBD1. The CDR3 spans 13 residues. Germline CDR1 KGHSH, CDR2 LQKENI. With 5 bases clipped from V and 4 bases from J, the junction kept 4 bases outside the gene matches. The CDR3 sequence: CASSFGQAETQYF. CDR3 nucleotide sequence: TGTGCCAGCTCATTCGGACAGGCAGAGACCCAGTACTTC.

The chain links TRBV19 to TRBJ2-7; 8 positions agree with TRBD1. V lost 6 bases and J lost 4; bases outside the gene matches: 11. The CDR3 contains 15 residues. In germline, CDR1 is LNHDA, CDR2 SQIVND (reference sequence). CDR3 nucleotide sequence: TGTGCCAGTAGCCCGAGGACAGGGTTTTTGTACGAGCAGTACTTC. This translates into CASSPRTGFLYEQYF.

The chain employs TRBV27 and TRBJ1-1; 7 positions agree with TRBD1. The CDR3 spans 13 residues. J lost 7 bases, V lost 5 bases, and 7 bases had no gene match. Germline V gene data show CDR1 as MNHEY and CDR2 as SMNVEV (reference sequence). This CDR3 is CASSLHRTGEAFF. As DNA, the CDR3 is TGTGCCAGCAGTCTACACCGGACAGGTGAAGCTTTCTTT.

The gene calls are TRBV6-5 and TRBJ2-7, with 7 bases fitting TRBD1. This CDR3 region has 16 residues. Per the germline V gene, CDR1 is MNHEY and CDR2 is SVGAGI. The J segment lost 1 base and the V segment lost 2 bases, leaving 8 bases of the junction unmatched. The CDR3 DNA reads as TGTGCCAGCAGTTACAACCGGGACAGTCGGTCCTACGAGCAGTACTTC. Protein: CASSYNRDSRSYEQYF.

The chain recombines TRBV7-6 with TRBJ2-7, with 8 positions matching TRBD1. Germline CDR1 is SGHVS and CDR2 is FNYEAQ. V shed 1 base and J 2 bases; nucleotides not matched to a gene: 4. CDR3 size: 15 residues. The CDR3 reads CASSLEDRGPYEQYF. The CDR3 coding sequence is TGTGCCAGCAGCTTAGAAGACAGGGGACCCTACGAGCAGTACTTC.

This chain connects TRBV12-5 to TRBJ2-5; perhaps TRBD2 as D (6 bases). The CDR3 extends over 13 amino acids. Germline loops: CDR1 LGHNT, CDR2 FRNRAP. The germline V and J ends were trimmed by 6 bases and 5 bases, with 13 bases remaining between them. CDR3 in DNA: TGTGCTAGTGGGTGGGGAGGCCAGGAGACCCAGTACTTC. Its protein product is CASGWGGQETQYF.

CDR3 coding DNA: TGCGCCAGCAGCCGAGGGACAGGGGAGAACACTGAAGCTTTCTTT. Translated, it gives CASSRGTGENTEAFF. V gene TRBV4-1 combines with J gene TRBJ1-1; TRBD1 aligns across 10 bases. Trimming removed 4 bases from V and 1 base from J; junction bases left unmatched: 3. This CDR3 spans 15 amino acids. Germline loops: CDR1 MGHRA, CDR2 YSYEKL.

The chain joins TRBV6-5 to TRBJ2-7; the match to TRBD2 covers 7 bases. Trimming took 2 bases from V and 3 from J; bases not matched to a gene: 4. The CDR3 totals 14 residues. Germline lookup yields CDR1 MNHEY and CDR2 SVGAGI. CDR3 loop: CASSYGVAGYEQYF. CDR3 DNA: TGTGCCAGCAGTTACGGGGTAGCGGGCTACGAGCAGTACTTC.

This chain joins TRBV5-1 and TRBJ2-1; TRBD2 agrees at 9 bases. The V and J ends lost 1 base and 0 bases, in that order; junction bases with no gene match: 2. In germline, CDR1 is SGHRS, CDR2 YFSETQ. The CDR3 has 16 amino acids. The CDR3 is CASSLTSGPSYNEQFF. In nucleotides, the CDR3 is TGCGCCAGCAGCTTGACTAGCGGGCCCTCCTACAATGAGCAGTTCTTC. The whole variable domain, remainder taken from reference TRBV5-1 and TRBJ2-1, is KAGVTQTPRYLIKTRGQQVTLSCSPISGHRSVSWYQQTPGQGLQFLFEYFSETQRNKGNFPGRFSGRQFSNSRSEMNVSTLELGDSALYLCASSLTSGPSYNEQFFGPGTRLTVL.

This clone was observed a few times. This chain connects TRBV30 to TRBJ1-1; D perhaps matches TRBD1 (5 bases). Germline values: CDR1 GTSNPN, CDR2 SVGIG (reference sequence). V shed 0 bases and J shed 1 base, with 6 bases lying between them. The CDR3 has 13 amino acids. The CDR3 loop is CAWSVDRNTEAFF. DNA for the CDR3: TGTGCCTGGAGTGTAGACAGGAACACTGAAGCTTTCTTT.

This clone has just one count. CDR3 region: CASSQEDRVNTEAFF. The DNA of the CDR3 is TGCGCCAGCAGCCAAGAGGACAGGGTGAACACTGAAGCTTTCTTT. The chain links TRBV4-1 to TRBJ1-1; the match to TRBD1 covers 8 bases. CDR1 is MGHRA and CDR2 is YSYEKL in the germline V gene. V lost 0 bases, J lost 0 bases, and 0 bases stayed unmatched. The CDR3 consists of 15 residues.

The rearrangement uses TRBV27 and TRBJ1-4, with D perhaps TRBD1 (6 bases). There are 16 residues in the CDR3. Germline lookup yields CDR1 MNHEY and CDR2 SMNVEV (reference sequence). Trimming cost V 4 bases and J 10 bases, with 22 bases left between them. As DNA, the CDR3 is TGTGCCAGCAGTTCCGCAAAACCCCGGACAGTTGGAAAACTGTTTTTT. It encodes CASSSAKPRTVGKLFF.

This rearrangement joins TRBV4-1 to TRBJ2-3; maybe TRBD2 (7 bases). The germline gives CDR1 MGHRA, CDR2 YSYEKL. There are 16 residues in the CDR3. V lost 0 bases, J lost 3 bases, and 13 bases lay in between. The CDR3 region has the DNA TGCGCCAGCAGCCAAGATTGGGGAGGGGGAACAGATACGCAGTATTTT. It yields the protein CASSQDWGGGTDTQYF.

The chain couples TRBV6-5 to TRBJ1-4; tentative D call: TRBD1 (5 bases). CDR3 length equals 15 residues. Germline CDR1 MNHEY, CDR2 SVGAGI. V was pared by 0 bases and J by 6 bases, with 11 bases between. As DNA, the CDR3 is TGTGCCAGCAGTTACTCGTCCATAGGGGATGAAAAACTGTTTTTT. Translating it yields CASSYSSIGDEKLFF.

The genes are TRBV7-3 and TRBJ2-3; TRBD2 agrees at 12 bases. Trimming took 1 base from V and 5 from J; bases not matched to a gene: 4. Germline values: CDR1 SGHTA, CDR2 FQGTGA. The CDR3 is 16 amino acids. The CDR3 sequence: CASSLRLAGGKDTQYF. In DNA, the CDR3 is TGTGCCAGCAGCTTAAGGCTAGCGGGGGGGAAAGATACGCAGTATTTT.

V and J are TRBV5-8 and TRBJ1-1; 11 bases agree with TRBD1. The CDR3 has 16 residues. V gave up 1 base and J gave up 4 bases; unmatched junction bases: 6. Germline V gene sequence: CDR1 SGHTS, CDR2 YDEGEE. CDR3 DNA sequence: TGTGCCAGCAGCTTGCCGGGACAGGGGGGATCCACTGAAGCTTTCTTT. Protein sequence: CASSLPGQGGSTEAFF.

The chain uses TRBV4-3 and TRBJ1-4; 8 nucleotides line up with TRBD1. The junction had 9 bases not matched to a gene; V was cut back by 4 bases and J by 8 bases. The CDR3 contains 15 residues. The V gene's germline CDR1 is LGHNA and CDR2 YSLEER. For the CDR3, the DNA is TGCGCCAGCAGCCCGAGAGACAGGGGTTTCGAAAAACTGTTTTTT. This gives the protein CASSPRDRGFEKLFF.

V usage is TRBV19 and J usage is TRBJ1-1, with TRBD1 matching over 7 bases. The length of the CDR3 is 12 residues. Trimming took 6 bases from V and 6 from J; bases not matched to a gene: 4. Germline V gives CDR1 LNHDA, CDR2 SQIVND (reference sequence). The CDR3 loop is CASRDGTAEAFF. The CDR3 region has the DNA TGTGCCAGTAGGGACGGGACAGCTGAAGCTTTCTTT.